The 27 T cell receptor beta chains below were found in one sample sequenced in a study of OX40 agonist ivuxolimab in advanced cancers. The assay was immunoSEQ multiplex PCR, and TCRdb's table has in-frame clones only and misses some. The sample gives fewer than 65,000 clones, about 89% of which show up once; around 1.4% is in the top ten. The input for sequencing was CD4+ or CD8+ T cells sorted from blood, taken in a trial of the OX40 agonist ivuxolimab. The receptors stem from an adult with an advanced solid tumor such as melanoma, head and neck, liver or kidney cancer.

The V and J genes are TRBV4-1 and TRBJ2-3; the D is unclear. The CDR3 length is 15 residues. Trimming removed 0 bases at V and 0 bases at J, with 7 bases between. CDR1 MGHRA and CDR2 YSYEKL come from the germline V gene. The DNA for the CDR3 is TGCGCCAGCAGCCAAGAAGGTCACAGCACAGATACGCAGTATTTT. This sequence encodes CASSQEGHSTDTQYF.

This clone was picked up a small number of times. This chain links TRBV12-5 with TRBJ1-1; 7 positions agree with TRBD1. The germline CDR1 and CDR2 sequences are LGHNT and FRNRAP. The CDR3 sequence is 14 residues long. J was trimmed by 1 base and V by 7 bases; bases with no gene match: 6. CDR3: CASVGKGANTEAFF. CDR3 coding DNA: TGTGCTAGTGTTGGCAAGGGGGCGAACACTGAAGCTTTCTTT. The full variable domain, rest sourced from reference TRBV12-5 and TRBJ1-1, is DARVTQTPRHKVTEMGQEVTMRCQPILGHNTVFWYRQTMMQGLELLAYFRNRAPLDDSGMPKDRFSAEMPDATLATLKIQPSEPRDSAVYFCASVGKGANTEAFFGQGTRLTVV.

The rearrangement joins TRBV5-5 to TRBJ2-2; the D gene is possibly TRBD1 (5 bases). V was cut by 0 bases and J by 0 bases, with 6 bases left in between. Germline CDR1 is SGHKS and CDR2 is YYEKEE (reference sequence). CDR3 length: 15 residues. CDR3 sequence reads: CASSLEGTNTGELFF. The CDR3 DNA reads as TGTGCCAGCAGCTTGGAGGGGACGAACACCGGGGAGCTGTTTTTT.

This clone was observed a handful of times. The gene calls are TRBV5-1 and TRBJ2-7; D unresolved. V lost 4 bases to trimming and J lost 1 base, with 9 bases between them. Germline values: CDR1 SGHRS, CDR2 YFSETQ. The CDR3 totals 13 residues. CDR3 residues: CASSLTRSYEQYF. The DNA of the CDR3 is TGCGCCAGCAGCCTGACCCGATCCTACGAGCAGTACTTC.

The chain is built from TRBV7-2 and TRBJ2-7; TRBD1 aligns across 9 bases. V was pared by 5 bases and J by 4 bases, with 6 bases of the junction left unmatched. Germline V CDR1 and CDR2: SGHTA, FQGNSA. This CDR3 contains 14 residues. The CDR3 loop reads CASSITGGKYEQYF. The DNA of the CDR3 is TGTGCCAGCAGCATCACAGGGGGCAAGTACGAGCAGTACTTC.

This clone was counted once. The rearrangement uses TRBV30 and TRBJ1-6; D is possibly TRBD1 (6 bases). Germline V lookup: CDR1 GTSNPN, CDR2 SVGIG (reference sequence). This CDR3 has 13 residues. V was cut by 4 bases and J by 8 bases, with 12 bases left in between. CDR3 loop: CAWTPTGHSPLHF. CDR3 in DNA: TGTGCCTGGACCCCGACAGGCCATTCACCCCTCCACTTT.

This clone was found a few times. The V gene is TRBV9, the J gene TRBJ1-3, with D unresolved. Between the trimmed V and J ends, which lost 2 bases and 9 bases, there was a span of 9 bases. From germline, CDR1 is SGDLS and CDR2 YYNGEE. This CDR3 has 12 residues. CDR3 sequence (DNA): TGTGCCAGCAGCGTCCCCCCGGGCACCATATATTTT. Translating it yields CASSVPPGTIYF. Full variable domain (missing parts from reference TRBV9 and TRBJ1-3): DSGVTQTPKHLITATGQRVTLRCSPRSGDLSVYWYQQSLDQGLQFLIQYYNGEERAKGNILERFSAQQFPDLHSELNLSSLELGDSALYFCASSVPPGTIYFGEGSWLTVV.

The rearrangement uses TRBV7-2 and TRBJ1-5, with D perhaps TRBD1 (6 bases). Germline V gene data show CDR1 as SGHTA and CDR2 as FQGNSA. The CDR3 contains 14 residues. Trimming left V 4 bases short and J 2 bases short, with 9 bases between. This CDR3 reads CASSSRQGNQPQHF. The CDR3 DNA follows: TGTGCCAGCAGCTCTCGACAGGGCAATCAGCCCCAGCATTTT.

This chain uses TRBV6-6 with TRBJ1-2, with a possible D match to TRBD1 (6 bases). The germline gives CDR1 MNHNY, CDR2 SVGAGI (reference sequence). V lost 2 bases and J 8 bases, leaving 12 bases between the germline ends. This CDR3 region has 13 residues. The CDR3 reads CASSYRGEEGYTF. The CDR3 DNA follows: TGTGCCAGCAGTTACAGGGGGGAGGAGGGCTACACCTTC.

This rearrangement joins TRBV5-4 to TRBJ2-6; D is perhaps TRBD1 (5 bases). Per germline, CDR1 SGHNT and CDR2 YYREEE (reference sequence). V gave up 0 bases and J gave up 0 bases, with 13 bases separating them. This CDR3 comprises 18 residues. The CDR3 sequence: CASSLERQSSSGANVLTF. DNA for the CDR3: TGTGCCAGCAGCTTGGAGAGACAGTCCAGCTCTGGGGCCAACGTCCTGACTTTC.

The chain is built from TRBV11-2 and TRBJ2-4; no clear D gene. V was shortened by 0 bases and J by 5 bases, with 5 bases between the two germline ends. This CDR3 is 13 amino acids long. CDR1 is SGHAT and CDR2 is FQNNGV in the germline V gene. This CDR3 is CASSLEQQNIQYF. CDR3 DNA sequence: TGTGCCAGCAGCTTAGAACAGCAAAACATTCAGTACTTC.

The rearrangement joins TRBV19 to TRBJ2-6; D is ambiguous. The CDR3 extends over 16 amino acids. CDR1 is LNHDA, CDR2 SQIVND, per germline (reference sequence). The V gene lost 3 bases and the J gene lost 2 bases, with 11 bases spanning the gap. The CDR3 DNA sequence: TGTGCCAGTAGTATGATAGGGTCCGCTGGGGCCAACGTCCTGACTTTC. It translates to CASSMIGSAGANVLTF.

The V gene is TRBV7-3, the J gene TRBJ2-5; 9 bases fit TRBD1. CDR1 SGHTA and CDR2 FQGTGA come from the germline V gene. This CDR3 spans 15 amino acids. V shed 0 bases, J shed 3 bases, and the junction held 2 bases outside the gene matches. CDR3: CASSLTGTGKETQYF. CDR3 in DNA: TGTGCCAGCAGCTTAACGGGGACAGGGAAAGAGACCCAGTACTTC.

A single count supports this clone. The chain has TRBV5-6 and TRBJ2-5, with TRBD2 matching 8 bases. The CDR3 loop spans 15 amino acids. V shed 1 base, J shed 5 bases, and the junction held 7 bases outside the gene matches. The germline CDR1 and CDR2 sequences are SGHDT and YYEEEE. CDR3 in amino acids: CASSLRNSGVETQYF. Written as DNA, the CDR3 is TGTGCCAGCAGCTTGAGAAATAGCGGGGTGGAGACCCAGTACTTC.

The count of this clone is one. This rearrangement joins TRBV19 to TRBJ2-1, with TRBD1 matching over 7 bases. Germline-derived CDR1 and CDR2 are LNHDA and SQIVND (reference sequence). This CDR3 spans 16 amino acids. J was trimmed by 1 base and V by 6 bases; bases with no gene match: 9. The CDR3: CASSLKRGLSYNEQFF. In DNA form, the CDR3 reads TGTGCCAGTAGCTTAAAGAGGGGGCTTTCCTACAATGAGCAGTTCTTC.

This rearrangement joins TRBV12-2 to TRBJ1-3. TRBV12-2 is classified as a pseudogene. CDR3 length equals 10 residues. CDR3 protein: CASRRNTIYF. DNA for the CDR3: TGTGCAAGTCGCAGAAACACCATATATTTT.

The rearrangement links TRBV7-9 to TRBJ2-7, with D tentatively TRBD1 (5 bases). The CDR3 contains 12 residues. The germline V gene encodes CDR1 SEHNR and CDR2 FQNEAQ (reference sequence). V shed 3 bases and J shed 4 bases, with 7 bases lying between them. CDR3 sequence: CASSFAGYEQYF. The CDR3, as DNA: TGTGCCAGCAGCTTCGCAGGGTACGAGCAGTACTTC. The variable domain in full, with the rest retrieved from reference TRBV7-9 and TRBJ2-7, is DTGVSQNPRHKITKRGQNVTFRCDPISEHNRLYWYRQTLGQGPEFLTYFQNEAQLEKSRLLSDRFSAERPKGSFSTLEIQRTEQGDSAMYLCASSFAGYEQYFGPGTRLTVT.

This clone was observed a handful of times. The J gene is TRBJ2-3, the V gene TRBV14, with D possibly matching TRBD1 (8 bases). Between the trimmed V and J ends, which lost 4 bases and 3 bases, there was a span of 17 bases. This CDR3 has 16 amino acids. Looked up from germline, CDR1 is SGHDN and CDR2 is FVKESK. In DNA, the CDR3 is TGTGCCAGCAGCCCAAACAGGGGGGGAGAGACAGATACGCAGTATTTT. Amino acids: CASSPNRGGETDTQYF.

This chain connects TRBV27 to TRBJ2-2; D ambiguous. Between the trimmed V and J ends, which lost 6 bases and 5 bases, there was a span of 16 bases. Germline V gene sequence: CDR1 MNHEY, CDR2 SMNVEV (reference sequence). The length of the CDR3 is 15 residues. The CDR3 loop reads CASSVRYRTTGELFF. The CDR3 nucleotides are TGTGCCAGCAGCGTTAGGTACAGAACAACCGGGGAGCTGTTTTTT.

The CDR3: CASSLGQWQGYTF. The CDR3 region has the DNA TGTGCCAGCAGTTTGGGACAGTGGCAGGGCTACACCTTC. This chain uses TRBV28 with TRBJ1-2; 7 nucleotides line up with TRBD1. The CDR3 runs 13 residues. Germline CDR1 reads MDHEN; CDR2 reads SYDVKM. V dropped 3 bases and J dropped 8; count of bases not matched to a gene: 6.

The CDR3 DNA reads as TGTGCCAGCAGGACAGCTGAGAACACTGAAGCTTTCTTT. It specifies CASRTAENTEAFF. The gene calls are TRBV28 and TRBJ1-1; possible D gene TRBD1, 5 bases. The CDR3 consists of 13 residues. CDR1 MDHEN and CDR2 SYDVKM come from the germline V gene. Between the trimmed V and J ends, which lost 6 bases and 1 base, there was a span of 9 bases.

This clone was detected only once. V is TRBV11-1 and J is TRBJ1-1; TRBD1 matches at 10 bases. V was pared by 5 bases and J by 10 bases, with 7 bases of the junction left unmatched. The CDR3 runs 13 residues. Germline loops: CDR1 SGHAT, CDR2 FQDESV (reference sequence). The CDR3 region has the DNA TGTGCCAGCAGCCTGGACAGGGGGGGGCGAGCTTTCTTT. As protein: CASSLDRGGRAFF.

This clone was seen a single time. The CDR3 is CASSSTGASYEQYF. The CDR3 nucleotides read TGTGCCAGCAGCTCGACAGGCGCTTCCTACGAGCAGTACTTC. The rearrangement links TRBV5-6 to TRBJ2-7, with TRBD1 as a possible D gene (6 bases). Trimming took 3 bases from V and 1 from J, leaving 11 bases between them. The CDR3 length is 14 residues. The germline V gene encodes CDR1 SGHDT and CDR2 YYEEEE.

The chain is built from TRBV7-6 and TRBJ1-5, with D possibly being TRBD1 (6 bases). The CDR3 consists of 16 residues. Germline values: CDR1 SGHVS, CDR2 FNYEAQ. The germline V and J ends were trimmed by 3 bases and 4 bases, with 16 bases remaining between them. The chain's CDR3 is CASSLGGRGGNQPQHF. The CDR3, as DNA: TGTGCCAGCAGCTTGGGGGGCCGGGGTGGAAATCAGCCCCAGCATTTT.

V usage is TRBV6-1 and J usage is TRBJ2-6; 9 nucleotides agree with TRBD1. CDR3 size: 15 residues. V was clipped by 8 bases and J by 8 bases; unmatched bases: 10. The V gene's germline CDR1 is MNHNS and CDR2 SASEGT. The chain's CDR3 is CASVSGTGIPNVLTF. The DNA of the CDR3 is TGTGCCAGCGTATCAGGGACAGGGATCCCCAACGTCCTGACTTTC.

The CDR3 loop reads CASITPTGGYPEAFF. The CDR3 DNA reads as TGTGCCAGCATTACCCCGACAGGGGGCTACCCTGAAGCTTTCTTT. The rearrangement links TRBV6-1 to TRBJ1-1, with 10 bases matching TRBD1. The CDR3 length is 15 residues. V was clipped by 7 bases and J by 6 bases; unmatched bases: 11. CDR1 and CDR2 (germline): MNHNS, SASEGT.

The sample holds a few counts of this clone. V is TRBV30 and J is TRBJ1-1; D may be TRBD1 (5 bases). V was cut by 3 bases and J by 1 base, with 12 bases left in between. The CDR3 has 14 amino acids. Per the germline V gene, CDR1 is GTSNPN and CDR2 is SVGIG (reference sequence). This CDR3 reads CAWRPAGGNTEAFF. The CDR3 DNA follows: TGTGCCTGGAGGCCGGCCGGGGGGAACACTGAAGCTTTCTTT.